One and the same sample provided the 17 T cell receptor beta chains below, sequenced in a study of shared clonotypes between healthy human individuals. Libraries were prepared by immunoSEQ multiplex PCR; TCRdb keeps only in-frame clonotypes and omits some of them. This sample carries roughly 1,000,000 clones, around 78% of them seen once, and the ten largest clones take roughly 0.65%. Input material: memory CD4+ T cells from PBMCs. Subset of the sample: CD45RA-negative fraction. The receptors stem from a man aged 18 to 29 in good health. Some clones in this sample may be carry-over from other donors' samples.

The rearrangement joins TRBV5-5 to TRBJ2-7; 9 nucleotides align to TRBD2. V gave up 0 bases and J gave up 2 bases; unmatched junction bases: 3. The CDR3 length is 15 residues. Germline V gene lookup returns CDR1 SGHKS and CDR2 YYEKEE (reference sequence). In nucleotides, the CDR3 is TGTGCCAGCAGCTTGGCAGGGACTAGCACCTACGAGCAGTACTTC. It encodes CASSLAGTSTYEQYF.

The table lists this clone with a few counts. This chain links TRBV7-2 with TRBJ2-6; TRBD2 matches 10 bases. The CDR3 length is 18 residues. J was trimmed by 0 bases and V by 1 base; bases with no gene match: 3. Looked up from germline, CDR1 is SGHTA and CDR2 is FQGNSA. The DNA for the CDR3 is TGTGCCAGCAGCTTAGGACTAGCGGGTAGCTCTGGGGCCAACGTCCTGACTTTC. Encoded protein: CASSLGLAGSSGANVLTF.

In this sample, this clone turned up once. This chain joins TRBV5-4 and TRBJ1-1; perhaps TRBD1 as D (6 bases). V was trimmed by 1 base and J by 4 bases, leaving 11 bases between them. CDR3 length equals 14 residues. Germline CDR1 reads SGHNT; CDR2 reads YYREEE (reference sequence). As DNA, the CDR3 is TGTGCCAGCAGCTTGCGCCAGGGGAGCACTGAAGCTTTCTTT. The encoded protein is CASSLRQGSTEAFF.

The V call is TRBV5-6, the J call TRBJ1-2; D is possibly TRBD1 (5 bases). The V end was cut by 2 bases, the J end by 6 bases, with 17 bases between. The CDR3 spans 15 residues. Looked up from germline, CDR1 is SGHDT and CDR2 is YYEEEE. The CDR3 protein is CASSFSGQFFDGYTF. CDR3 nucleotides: TGTGCCAGCAGCTTCTCAGGACAATTTTTCGATGGCTACACCTTC.

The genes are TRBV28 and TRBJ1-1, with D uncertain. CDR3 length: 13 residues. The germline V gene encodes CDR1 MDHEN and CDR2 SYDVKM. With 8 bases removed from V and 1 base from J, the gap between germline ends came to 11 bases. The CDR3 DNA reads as TGTGCCAGCTCGGGCCTTTCGAACACTGAAGCTTTCTTT. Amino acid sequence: CASSGLSNTEAFF.

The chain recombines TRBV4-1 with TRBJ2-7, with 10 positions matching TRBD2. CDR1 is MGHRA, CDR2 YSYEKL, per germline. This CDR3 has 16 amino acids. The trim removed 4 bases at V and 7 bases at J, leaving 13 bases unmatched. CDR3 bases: TGCGCCAGCAGCCGGGCCGCTAGCGGGAGTTTGGGGGAGCAGTACTTC. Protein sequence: CASSRAASGSLGEQYF.

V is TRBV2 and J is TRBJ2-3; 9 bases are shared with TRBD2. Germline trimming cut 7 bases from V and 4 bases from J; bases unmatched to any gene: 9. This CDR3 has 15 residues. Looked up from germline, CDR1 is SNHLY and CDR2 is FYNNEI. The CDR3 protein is CASKEWREGSDTQYF. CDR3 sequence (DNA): TGTGCCAGCAAGGAGTGGCGGGAGGGTTCAGATACGCAGTATTTT.

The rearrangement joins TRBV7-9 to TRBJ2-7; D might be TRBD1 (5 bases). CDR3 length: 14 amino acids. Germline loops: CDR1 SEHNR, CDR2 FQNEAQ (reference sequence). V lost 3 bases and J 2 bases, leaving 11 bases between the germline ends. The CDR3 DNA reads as TGTGCCAGCAGCTTGGGGCCCGCTCCCTACGAGCAGTACTTC. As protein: CASSLGPAPYEQYF.

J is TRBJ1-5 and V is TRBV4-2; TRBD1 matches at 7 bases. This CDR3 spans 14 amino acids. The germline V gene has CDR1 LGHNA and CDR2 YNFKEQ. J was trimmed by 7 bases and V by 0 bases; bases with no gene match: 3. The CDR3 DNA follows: TGTGCCAGCAGCCAAGACAGGGGGATACAGCCCCAGCATTTT. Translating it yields CASSQDRGIQPQHF.

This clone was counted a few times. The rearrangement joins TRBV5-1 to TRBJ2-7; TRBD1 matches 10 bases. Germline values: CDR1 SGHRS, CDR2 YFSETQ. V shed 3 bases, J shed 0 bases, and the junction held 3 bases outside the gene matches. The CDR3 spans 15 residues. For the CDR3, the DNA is TGCGCCAGCAGCTGGACAGGGGGATCCTCCTACGAGCAGTACTTC. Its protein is CASSWTGGSSYEQYF.

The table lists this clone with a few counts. The CDR3 is CAITNRQLGYTF. The CDR3 region has the DNA TGTGCCATCACGAATCGACAGCTTGGCTACACCTTC. The chain uses TRBV14 and TRBJ1-2; maybe TRBD1 (5 bases). This CDR3 spans 12 amino acids. Germline lookup yields CDR1 SGHDN and CDR2 FVKESK. V was shortened by 10 bases and J by 7 bases, with 16 bases between the two germline ends.

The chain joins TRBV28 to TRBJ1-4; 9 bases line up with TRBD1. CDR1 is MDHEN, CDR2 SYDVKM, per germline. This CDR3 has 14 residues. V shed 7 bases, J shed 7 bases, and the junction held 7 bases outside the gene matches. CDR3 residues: CASTPGQGSEKLFF. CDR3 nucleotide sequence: TGTGCCAGCACACCGGGACAGGGTAGTGAAAAACTGTTTTTT.

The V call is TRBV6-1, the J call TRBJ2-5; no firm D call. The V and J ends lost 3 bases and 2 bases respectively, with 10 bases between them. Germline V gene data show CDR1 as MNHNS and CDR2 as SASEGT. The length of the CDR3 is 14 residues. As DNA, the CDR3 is TGTGCCAGCAGTGAGGCAAACTGGCAAGAGACCCAGTACTTC. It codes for CASSEANWQETQYF.

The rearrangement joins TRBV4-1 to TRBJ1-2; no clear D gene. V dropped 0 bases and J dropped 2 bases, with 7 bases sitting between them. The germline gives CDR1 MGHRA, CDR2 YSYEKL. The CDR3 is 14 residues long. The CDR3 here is CASSQDRRNYGYTF. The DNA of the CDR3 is TGCGCCAGCAGCCAAGACCGGAGGAACTATGGCTACACCTTC.

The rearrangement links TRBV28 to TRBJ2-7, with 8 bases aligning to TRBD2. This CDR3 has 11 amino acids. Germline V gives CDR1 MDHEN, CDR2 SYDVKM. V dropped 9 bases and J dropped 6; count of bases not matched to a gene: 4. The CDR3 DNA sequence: TGTGCCAGATGCGGGGGGAGCGAGCAGTACTTC. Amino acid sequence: CARCGGSEQYF.

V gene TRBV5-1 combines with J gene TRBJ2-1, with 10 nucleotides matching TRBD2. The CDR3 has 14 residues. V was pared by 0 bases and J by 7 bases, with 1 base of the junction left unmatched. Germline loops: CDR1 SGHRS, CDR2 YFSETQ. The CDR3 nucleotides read TGCGCCAGCAGCTTGGCTAGCGGGAGTAATGAGCAGTTCTTC. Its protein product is CASSLASGSNEQFF.

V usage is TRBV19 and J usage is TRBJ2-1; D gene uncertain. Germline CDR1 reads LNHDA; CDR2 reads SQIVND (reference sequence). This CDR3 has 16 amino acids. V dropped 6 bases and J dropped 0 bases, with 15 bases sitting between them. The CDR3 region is CASRGGAISSYNEQFF. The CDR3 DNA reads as TGTGCCAGTAGAGGCGGAGCGATAAGCTCCTACAATGAGCAGTTCTTC.